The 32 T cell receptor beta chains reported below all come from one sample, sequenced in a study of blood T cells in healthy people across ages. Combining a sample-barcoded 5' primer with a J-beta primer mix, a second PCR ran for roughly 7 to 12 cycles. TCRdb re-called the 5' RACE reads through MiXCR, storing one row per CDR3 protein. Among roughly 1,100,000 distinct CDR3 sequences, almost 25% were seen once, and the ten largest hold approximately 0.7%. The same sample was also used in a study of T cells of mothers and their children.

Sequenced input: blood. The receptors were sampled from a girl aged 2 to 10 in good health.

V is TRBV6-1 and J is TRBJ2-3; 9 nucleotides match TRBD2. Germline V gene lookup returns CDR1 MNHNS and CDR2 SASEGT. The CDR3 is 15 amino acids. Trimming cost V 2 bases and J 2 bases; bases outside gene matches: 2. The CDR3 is CASSEQRGATDTQYF. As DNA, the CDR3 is TGTGCCAGCAGTGAACAGCGGGGGGCCACAGATACGCAGTATTTT.

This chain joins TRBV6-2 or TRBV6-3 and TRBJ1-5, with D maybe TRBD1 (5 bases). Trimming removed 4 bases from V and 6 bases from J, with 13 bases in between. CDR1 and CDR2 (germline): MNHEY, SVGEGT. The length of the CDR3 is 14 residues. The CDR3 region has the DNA TGTGCCAGCAGTTTACTTAACCAGGGTCAGCCCCAGCATTTT. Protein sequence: CASSLLNQGQPQHF.

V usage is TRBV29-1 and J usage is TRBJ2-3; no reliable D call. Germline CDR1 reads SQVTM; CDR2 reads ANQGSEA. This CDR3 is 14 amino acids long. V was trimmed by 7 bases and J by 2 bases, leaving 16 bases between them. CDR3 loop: CSGSSNFFTDTQYF. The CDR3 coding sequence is TGCAGCGGATCAAGCAACTTCTTCACAGATACGCAGTATTTT.

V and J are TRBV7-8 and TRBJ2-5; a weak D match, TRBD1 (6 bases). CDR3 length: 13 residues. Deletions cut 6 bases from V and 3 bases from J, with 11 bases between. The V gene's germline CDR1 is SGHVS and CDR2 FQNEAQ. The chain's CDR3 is CASRPTGKETQYF. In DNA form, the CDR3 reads TGTGCCAGCAGGCCCACAGGGAAAGAGACCCAGTACTTC.

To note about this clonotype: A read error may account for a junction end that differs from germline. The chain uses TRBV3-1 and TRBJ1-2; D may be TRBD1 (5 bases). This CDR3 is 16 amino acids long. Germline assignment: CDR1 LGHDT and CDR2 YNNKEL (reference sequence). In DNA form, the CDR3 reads TGTGTCAGCAGCCAAGGACCCGGACCGGGGGGCTATGGCTACACCTTC. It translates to CVSSQGPGPGGYGYTF. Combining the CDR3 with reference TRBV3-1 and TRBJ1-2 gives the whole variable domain DTAVSQTPKYLVTQMGNDKSIKCEQNLGHDTMYWYKQDSKKFLKIMFSYNNKELIINETVPNRFSPKSPDKAHLNLHINSLELGDSAVYFCVSSQGPGPGGYGYTFGSGTRLTVV.

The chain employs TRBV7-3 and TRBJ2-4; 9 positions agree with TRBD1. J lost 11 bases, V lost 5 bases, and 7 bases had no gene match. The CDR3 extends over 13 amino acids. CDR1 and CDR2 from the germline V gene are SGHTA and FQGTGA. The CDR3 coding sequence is TGTGCCAGCAGCCTTGAACAGGGGGCGGTTCAGTACTTC. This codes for CASSLEQGAVQYF.

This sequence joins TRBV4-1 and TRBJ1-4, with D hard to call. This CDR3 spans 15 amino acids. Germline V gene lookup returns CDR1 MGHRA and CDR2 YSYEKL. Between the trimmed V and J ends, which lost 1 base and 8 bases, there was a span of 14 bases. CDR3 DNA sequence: TGCGCCAGCAGCCAAGGATCCGGAGGACGCGAAAAACTGTTTTTT. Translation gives CASSQGSGGREKLFF.

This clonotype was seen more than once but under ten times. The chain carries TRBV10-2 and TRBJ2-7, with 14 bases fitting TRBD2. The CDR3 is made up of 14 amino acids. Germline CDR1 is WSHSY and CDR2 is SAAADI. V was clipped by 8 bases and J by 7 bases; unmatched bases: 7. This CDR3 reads CASGLAGGLSEQYF. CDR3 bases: TGCGCCAGCGGACTAGCGGGAGGTTTGAGTGAGCAGTACTTC.

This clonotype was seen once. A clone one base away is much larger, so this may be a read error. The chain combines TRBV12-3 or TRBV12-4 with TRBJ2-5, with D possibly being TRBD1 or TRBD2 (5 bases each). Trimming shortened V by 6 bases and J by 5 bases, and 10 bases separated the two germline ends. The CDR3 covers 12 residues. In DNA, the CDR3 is TGTGCCAGCAGCTACGGGGCGGAGACCCAGTACTTC. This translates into CASSYGAETQYF.

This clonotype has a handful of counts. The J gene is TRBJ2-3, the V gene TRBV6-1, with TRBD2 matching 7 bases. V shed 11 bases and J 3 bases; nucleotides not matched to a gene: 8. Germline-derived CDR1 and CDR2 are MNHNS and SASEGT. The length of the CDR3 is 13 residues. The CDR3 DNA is TGTGCCGGCAACGGGAGGAGGACAGATACGCAGTATTTT. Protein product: CAGNGRRTDTQYF.

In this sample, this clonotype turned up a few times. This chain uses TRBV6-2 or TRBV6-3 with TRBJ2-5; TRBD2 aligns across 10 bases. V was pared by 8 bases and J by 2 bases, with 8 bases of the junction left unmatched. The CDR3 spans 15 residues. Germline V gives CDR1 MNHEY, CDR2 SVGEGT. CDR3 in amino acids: CASRELAGPQETQYF. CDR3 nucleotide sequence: TGTGCCAGCCGGGAACTAGCGGGGCCTCAAGAGACCCAGTACTTC.

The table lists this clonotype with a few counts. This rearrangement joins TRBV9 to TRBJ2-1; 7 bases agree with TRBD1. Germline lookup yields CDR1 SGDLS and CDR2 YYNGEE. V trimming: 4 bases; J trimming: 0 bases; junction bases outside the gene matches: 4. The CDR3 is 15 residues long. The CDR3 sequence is CASSPWDSSYNEQFF. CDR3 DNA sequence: TGTGCCAGCAGCCCCTGGGACAGCTCCTACAATGAGCAGTTCTTC.

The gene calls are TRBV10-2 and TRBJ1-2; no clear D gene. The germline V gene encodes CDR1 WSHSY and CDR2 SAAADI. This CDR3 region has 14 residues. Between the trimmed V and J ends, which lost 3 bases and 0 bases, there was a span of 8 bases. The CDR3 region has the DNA TGCGCCAGCAGTGACCAGATAGCTAACTATGGCTACACCTTC. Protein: CASSDQIANYGYTF.

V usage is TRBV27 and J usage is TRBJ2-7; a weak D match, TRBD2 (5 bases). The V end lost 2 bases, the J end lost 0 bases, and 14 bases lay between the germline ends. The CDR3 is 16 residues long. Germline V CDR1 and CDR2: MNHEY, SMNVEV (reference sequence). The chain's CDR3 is CASSLTNPGFSYEQYF. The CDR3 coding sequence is TGTGCCAGCAGTTTAACTAATCCGGGATTCTCCTACGAGCAGTACTTC.

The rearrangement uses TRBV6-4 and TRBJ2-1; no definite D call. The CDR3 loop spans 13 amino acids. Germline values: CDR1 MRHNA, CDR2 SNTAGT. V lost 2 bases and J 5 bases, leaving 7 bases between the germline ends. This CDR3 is CASSDELNNEQFF. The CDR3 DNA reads TGTGCCAGCAGTGACGAACTAAACAATGAGCAGTTCTTC.

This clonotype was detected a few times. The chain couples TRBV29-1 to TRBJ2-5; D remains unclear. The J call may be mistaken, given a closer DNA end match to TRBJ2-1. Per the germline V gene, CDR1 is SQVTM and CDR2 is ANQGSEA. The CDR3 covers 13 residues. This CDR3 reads CSVDTDPYNEQFF. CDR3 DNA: TGCAGCGTTGATACGGACCCCTACAATGAGCAGTTCTTC.

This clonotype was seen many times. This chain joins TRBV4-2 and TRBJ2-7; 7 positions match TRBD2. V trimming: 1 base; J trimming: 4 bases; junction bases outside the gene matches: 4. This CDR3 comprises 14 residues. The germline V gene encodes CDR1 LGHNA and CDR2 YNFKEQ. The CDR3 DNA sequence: TGTGCCAGCAGCCAAGGGGCGGGGGATTACGAGCAGTACTTC. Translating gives CASSQGAGDYEQYF.

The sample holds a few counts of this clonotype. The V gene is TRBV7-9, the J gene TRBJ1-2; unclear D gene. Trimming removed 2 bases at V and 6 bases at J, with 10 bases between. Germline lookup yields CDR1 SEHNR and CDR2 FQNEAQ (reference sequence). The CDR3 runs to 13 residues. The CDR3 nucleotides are TGTGCCAGCAGCTTACAGCAGGAACATGGCTACACCTTC. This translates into CASSLQQEHGYTF.

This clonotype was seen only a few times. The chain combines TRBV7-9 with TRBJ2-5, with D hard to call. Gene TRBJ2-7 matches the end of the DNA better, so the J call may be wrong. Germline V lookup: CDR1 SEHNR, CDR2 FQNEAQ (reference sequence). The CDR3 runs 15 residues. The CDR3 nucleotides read TGTGCCAGCAGCTTAGTCGGCTCGATCTCCTACGAGCAGTACTTC. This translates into CASSLVGSISYEQYF.

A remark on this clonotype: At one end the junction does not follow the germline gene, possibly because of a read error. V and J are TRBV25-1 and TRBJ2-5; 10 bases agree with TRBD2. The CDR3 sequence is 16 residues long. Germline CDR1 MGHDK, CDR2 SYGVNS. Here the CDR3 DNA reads TGTGCCAGCGGTGAATGGACTAGCGGCCTACAAGAGACCCAGTACTTC. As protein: CASGEWTSGLQETQYF.

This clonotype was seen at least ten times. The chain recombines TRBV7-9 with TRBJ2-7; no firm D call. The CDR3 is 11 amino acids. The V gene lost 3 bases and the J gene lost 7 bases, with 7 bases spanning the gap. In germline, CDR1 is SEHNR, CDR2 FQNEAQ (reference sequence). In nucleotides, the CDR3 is TGTGCCAGCAGCTTCGGGTTGGAGCAGTACTTC. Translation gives CASSFGLEQYF.

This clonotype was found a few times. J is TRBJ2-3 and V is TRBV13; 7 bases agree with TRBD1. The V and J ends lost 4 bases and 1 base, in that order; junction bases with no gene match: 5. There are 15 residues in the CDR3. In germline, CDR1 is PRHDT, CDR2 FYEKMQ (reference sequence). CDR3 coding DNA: TGTGCCAGCAGCTCCAGGGGGATCCGCACAGATACGCAGTATTTT. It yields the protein CASSSRGIRTDTQYF.

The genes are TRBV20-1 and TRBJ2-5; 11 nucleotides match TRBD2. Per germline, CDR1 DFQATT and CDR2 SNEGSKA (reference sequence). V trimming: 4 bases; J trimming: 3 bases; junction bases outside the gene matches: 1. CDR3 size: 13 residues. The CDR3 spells CSAMGLAEETQYF. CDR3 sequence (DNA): TGCAGTGCTATGGGACTAGCGGAAGAGACCCAGTACTTC.

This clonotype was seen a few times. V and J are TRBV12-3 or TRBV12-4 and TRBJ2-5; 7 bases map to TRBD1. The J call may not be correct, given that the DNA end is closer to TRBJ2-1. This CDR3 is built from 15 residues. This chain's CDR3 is CATLSISAGGNEQFF. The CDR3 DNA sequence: TGTGCCACCCTCTCTATTTCGGCAGGGGGAAATGAGCAGTTCTTC.

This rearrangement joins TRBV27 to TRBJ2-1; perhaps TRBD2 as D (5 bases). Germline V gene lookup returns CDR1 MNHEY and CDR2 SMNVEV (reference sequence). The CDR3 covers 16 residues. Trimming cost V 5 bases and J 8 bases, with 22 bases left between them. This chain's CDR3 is CASSPFLAQTRDEQFF. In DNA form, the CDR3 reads TGTGCCAGCAGTCCTTTCCTCGCCCAAACTAGGGATGAGCAGTTCTTC.

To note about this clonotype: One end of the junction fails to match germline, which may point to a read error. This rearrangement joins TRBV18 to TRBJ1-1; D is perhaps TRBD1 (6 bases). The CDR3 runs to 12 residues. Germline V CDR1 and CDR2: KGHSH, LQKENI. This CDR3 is CVSSQGNTEAFF. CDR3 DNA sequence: TGTGTCAGCTCACAGGGAAACACTGAAGCTTTCTTT.

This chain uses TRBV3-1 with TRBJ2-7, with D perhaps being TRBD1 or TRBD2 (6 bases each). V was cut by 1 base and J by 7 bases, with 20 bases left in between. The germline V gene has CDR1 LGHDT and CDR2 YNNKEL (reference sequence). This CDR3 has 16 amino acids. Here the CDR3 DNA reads TGTGCCAGCAGCCAAGCACCCCGGGGGCCGCCGGAGGAGCAGTACTTC. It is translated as CASSQAPRGPPEEQYF.

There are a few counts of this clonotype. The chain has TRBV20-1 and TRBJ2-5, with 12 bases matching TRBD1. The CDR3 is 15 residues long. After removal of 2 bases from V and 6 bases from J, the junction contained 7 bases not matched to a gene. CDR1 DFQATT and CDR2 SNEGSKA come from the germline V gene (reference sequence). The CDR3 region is CSARFSRDRGQTQYF. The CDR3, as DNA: TGCAGTGCTAGATTCAGCCGGGACAGGGGGCAGACCCAGTACTTC.

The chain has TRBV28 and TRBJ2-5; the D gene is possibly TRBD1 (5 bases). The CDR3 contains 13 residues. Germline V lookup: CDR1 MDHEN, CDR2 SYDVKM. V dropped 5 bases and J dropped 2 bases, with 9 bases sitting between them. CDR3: CASSQDIQETQYF. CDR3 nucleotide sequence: TGTGCCAGCAGTCAGGACATACAAGAGACCCAGTACTTC.

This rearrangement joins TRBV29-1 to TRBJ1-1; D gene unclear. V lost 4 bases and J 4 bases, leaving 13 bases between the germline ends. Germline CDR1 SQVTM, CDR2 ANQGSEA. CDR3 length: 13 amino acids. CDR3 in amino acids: CSVVLRFGTEAFF. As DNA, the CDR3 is TGCAGCGTTGTTCTGAGGTTCGGCACTGAAGCTTTCTTT.

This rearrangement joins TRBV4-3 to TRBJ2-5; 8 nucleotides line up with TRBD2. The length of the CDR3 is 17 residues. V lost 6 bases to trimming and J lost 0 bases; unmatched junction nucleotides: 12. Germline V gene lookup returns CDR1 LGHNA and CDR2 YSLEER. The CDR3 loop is CASSRTSSGRHQETQYF. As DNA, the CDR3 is TGCGCCAGCAGTCGAACCTCTAGCGGGCGACACCAAGAGACCCAGTACTTC.

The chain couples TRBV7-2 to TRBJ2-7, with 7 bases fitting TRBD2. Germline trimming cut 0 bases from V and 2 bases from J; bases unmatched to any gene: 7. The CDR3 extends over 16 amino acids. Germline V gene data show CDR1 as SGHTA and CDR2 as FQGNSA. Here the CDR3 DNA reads TGTGCCAGCAGCTTAGCGCTTTCCGCGGGAGCCTACGAGCAGTACTTC. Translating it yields CASSLALSAGAYEQYF. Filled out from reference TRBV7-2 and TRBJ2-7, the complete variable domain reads GAGVSQSPSNKVTEKGKDVELRCDPISGHTALYWYRQSLGQGLEFLIYFQGNSAPDKSGLPSDRFSAERTGGSVSTLTIQRTQQEDSAVYLCASSLALSAGAYEQYFGPGTRLTVT.